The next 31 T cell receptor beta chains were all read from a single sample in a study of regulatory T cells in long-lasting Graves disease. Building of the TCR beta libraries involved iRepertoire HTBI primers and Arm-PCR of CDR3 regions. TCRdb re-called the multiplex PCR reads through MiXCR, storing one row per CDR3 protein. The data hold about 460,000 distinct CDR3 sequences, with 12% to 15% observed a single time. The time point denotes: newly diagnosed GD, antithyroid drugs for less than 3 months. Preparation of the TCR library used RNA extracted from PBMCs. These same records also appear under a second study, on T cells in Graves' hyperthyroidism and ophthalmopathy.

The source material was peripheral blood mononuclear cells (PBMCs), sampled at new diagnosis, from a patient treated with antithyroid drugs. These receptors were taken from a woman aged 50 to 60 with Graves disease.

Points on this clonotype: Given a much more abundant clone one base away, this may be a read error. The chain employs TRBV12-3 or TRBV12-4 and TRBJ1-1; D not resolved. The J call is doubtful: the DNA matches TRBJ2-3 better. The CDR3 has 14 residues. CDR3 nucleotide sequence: TGTGCCAGCAGCCGTGTCTCCGGGACAGATACGCAGTATTTT. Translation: CASSRVSGTDTQYF.

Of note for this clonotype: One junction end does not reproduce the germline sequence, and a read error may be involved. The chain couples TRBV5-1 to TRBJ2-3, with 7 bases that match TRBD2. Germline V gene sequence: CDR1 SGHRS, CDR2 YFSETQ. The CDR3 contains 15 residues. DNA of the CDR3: TGCACCAGCAGCCAACCTAGCGGCTACACAGATACGCAGTATTTT. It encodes CTSSQPSGYTDTQYF.

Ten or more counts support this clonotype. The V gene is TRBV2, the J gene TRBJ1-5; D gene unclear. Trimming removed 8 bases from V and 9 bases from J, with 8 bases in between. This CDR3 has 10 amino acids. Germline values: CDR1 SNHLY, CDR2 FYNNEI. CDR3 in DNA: TGTGCCAGCGGGAACCGGCCCCAGCATTTT. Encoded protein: CASGNRPQHF.

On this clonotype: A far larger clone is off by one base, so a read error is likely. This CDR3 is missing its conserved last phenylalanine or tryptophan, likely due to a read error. The CDR3 loop is CASSYLGTTFDGELFS. CDR3 nucleotide sequence: TGTGCCAGCAGTTACCTCGGGACTACCTTTGACGGGGAGCTGTTTTCT. The chain joins TRBV6-5 to TRBJ2-2; the match to TRBD2 covers 7 bases. There are 16 residues in the CDR3. V lost 2 bases and J lost 7; bases outside the gene matches: 10. Germline assignment: CDR1 MNHEY and CDR2 SVGAGI.

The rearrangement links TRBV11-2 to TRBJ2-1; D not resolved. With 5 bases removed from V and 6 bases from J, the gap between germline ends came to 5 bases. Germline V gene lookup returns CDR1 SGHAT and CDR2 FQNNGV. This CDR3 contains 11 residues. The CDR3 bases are TGTGCCAGCAGCACTCTCAATGAGCAGTTCTTC. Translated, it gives CASSTLNEQFF.

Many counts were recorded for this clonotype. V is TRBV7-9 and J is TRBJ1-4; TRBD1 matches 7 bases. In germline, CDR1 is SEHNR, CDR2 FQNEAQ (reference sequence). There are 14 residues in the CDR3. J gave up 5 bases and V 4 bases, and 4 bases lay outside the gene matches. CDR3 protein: CASSSGQLNEKLFF. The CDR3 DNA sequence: TGTGCCAGCAGCTCGGGACAGCTAAATGAAAAACTGTTTTTT.

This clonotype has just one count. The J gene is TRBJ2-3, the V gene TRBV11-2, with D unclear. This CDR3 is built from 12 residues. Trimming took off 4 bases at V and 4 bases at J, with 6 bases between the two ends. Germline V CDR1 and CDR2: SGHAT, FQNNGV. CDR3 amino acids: CASSSSPDTQYF. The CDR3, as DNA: TGTGCCAGCAGCTCCTCTCCAGATACGCAGTATTTT.

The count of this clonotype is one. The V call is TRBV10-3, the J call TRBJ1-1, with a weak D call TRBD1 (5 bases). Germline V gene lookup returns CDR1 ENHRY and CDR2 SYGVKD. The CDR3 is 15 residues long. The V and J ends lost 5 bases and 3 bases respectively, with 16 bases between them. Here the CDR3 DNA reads TGTGCCATCAGTAGTGGGCAGGGATCGGACACTGAAGCTTTCTTT. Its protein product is CAISSGQGSDTEAFF.

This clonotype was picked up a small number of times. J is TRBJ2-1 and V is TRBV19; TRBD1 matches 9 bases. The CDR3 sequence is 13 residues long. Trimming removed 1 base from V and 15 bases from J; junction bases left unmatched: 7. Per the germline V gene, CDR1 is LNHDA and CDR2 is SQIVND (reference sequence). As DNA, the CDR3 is TGTGCCAGTAGTATAGTTCCCGGGACAGGGTCGTTCTTC. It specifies CASSIVPGTGSFF. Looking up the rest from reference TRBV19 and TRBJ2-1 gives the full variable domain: DGGITQSPKYLFRKEGQNVTLSCEQNLNHDAMYWYRQDPGQGLRLIYYSQIVNDFQKGDIAEGYSVSREKKESFPLTVTSAQKNPTAFYLCASSIVPGTGSFFGPGTRLTVL.

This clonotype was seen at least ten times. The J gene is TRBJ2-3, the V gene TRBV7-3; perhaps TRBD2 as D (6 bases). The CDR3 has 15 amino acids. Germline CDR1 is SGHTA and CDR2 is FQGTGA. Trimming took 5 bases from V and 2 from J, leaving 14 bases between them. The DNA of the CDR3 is TGTGCCAGCAGCACCTCTAGCGTTTACACAGATACGCAGTATTTT. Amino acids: CASSTSSVYTDTQYF.

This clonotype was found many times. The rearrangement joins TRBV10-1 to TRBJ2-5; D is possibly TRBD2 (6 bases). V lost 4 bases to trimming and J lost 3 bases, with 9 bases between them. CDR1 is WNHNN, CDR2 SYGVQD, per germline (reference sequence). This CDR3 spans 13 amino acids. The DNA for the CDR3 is TGCGCCAGCAGTGCCGGACTAAAAGAGACCCAGTACTTC. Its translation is CASSAGLKETQYF.

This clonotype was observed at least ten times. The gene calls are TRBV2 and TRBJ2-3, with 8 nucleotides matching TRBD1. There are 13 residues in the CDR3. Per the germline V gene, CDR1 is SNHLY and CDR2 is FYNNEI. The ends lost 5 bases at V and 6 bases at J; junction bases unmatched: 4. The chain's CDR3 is CASSPQGVDTQYF. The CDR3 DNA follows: TGTGCCAGCAGTCCACAGGGGGTGGATACGCAGTATTTT.

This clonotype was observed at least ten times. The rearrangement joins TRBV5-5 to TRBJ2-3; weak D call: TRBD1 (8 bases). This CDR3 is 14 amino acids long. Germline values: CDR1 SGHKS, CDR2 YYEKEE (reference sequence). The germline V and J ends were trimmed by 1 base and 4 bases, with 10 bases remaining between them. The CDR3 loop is CASSLTGGADTQYF. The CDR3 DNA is TGTGCCAGCAGCTTGACAGGGGGGGCAGATACGCAGTATTTT.

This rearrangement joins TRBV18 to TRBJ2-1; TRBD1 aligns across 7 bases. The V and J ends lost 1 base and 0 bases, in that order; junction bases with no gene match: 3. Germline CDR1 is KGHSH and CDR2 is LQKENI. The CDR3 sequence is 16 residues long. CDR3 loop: CASSPLGGFSYNEQFF. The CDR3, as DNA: TGTGCCAGCTCACCACTAGGGGGCTTCTCCTACAATGAGCAGTTCTTC.

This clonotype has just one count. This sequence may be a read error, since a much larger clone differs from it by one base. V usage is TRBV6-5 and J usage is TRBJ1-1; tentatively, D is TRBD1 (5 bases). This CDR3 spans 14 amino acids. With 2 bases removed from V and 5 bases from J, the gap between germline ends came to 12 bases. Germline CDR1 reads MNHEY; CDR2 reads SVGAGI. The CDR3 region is CASSYGRVVTEAFF. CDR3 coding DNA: TGTGCCAGCAGTTACGGCAGGGTGGTGACTGAAGCTTTCTTT.

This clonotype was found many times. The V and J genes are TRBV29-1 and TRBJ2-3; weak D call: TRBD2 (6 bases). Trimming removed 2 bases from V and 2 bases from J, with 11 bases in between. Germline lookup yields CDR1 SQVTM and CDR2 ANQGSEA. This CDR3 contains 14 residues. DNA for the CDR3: TGCAGCGTTGAACGGCGGGGTGTCACAGATACGCAGTATTTT. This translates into CSVERRGVTDTQYF.

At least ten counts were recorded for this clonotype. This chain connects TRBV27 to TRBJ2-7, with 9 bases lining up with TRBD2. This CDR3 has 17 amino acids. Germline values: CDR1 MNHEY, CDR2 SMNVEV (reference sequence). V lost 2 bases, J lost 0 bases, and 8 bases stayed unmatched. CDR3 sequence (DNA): TGTGCCAGCAGTTTAGGGAATCCGACTAGCGGCTCCTACGAGCAGTACTTC. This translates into CASSLGNPTSGSYEQYF.

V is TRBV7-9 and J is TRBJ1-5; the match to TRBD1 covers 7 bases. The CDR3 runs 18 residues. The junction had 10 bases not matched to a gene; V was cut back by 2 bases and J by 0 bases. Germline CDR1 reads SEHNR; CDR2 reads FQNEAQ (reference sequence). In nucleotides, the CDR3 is TGTGCCAGCAGCTTAACGGACAGGAGGGGGTATAGCAATCAGCCCCAGCATTTT. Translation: CASSLTDRRGYSNQPQHF.

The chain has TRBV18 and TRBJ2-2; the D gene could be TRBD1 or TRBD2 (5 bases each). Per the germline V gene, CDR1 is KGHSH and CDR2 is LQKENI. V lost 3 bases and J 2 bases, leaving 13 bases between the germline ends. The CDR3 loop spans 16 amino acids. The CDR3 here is CASSPRSGANTGELFF. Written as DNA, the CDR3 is TGTGCCAGCTCACCCCGCTCCGGGGCCAACACCGGGGAGCTGTTTTTT.

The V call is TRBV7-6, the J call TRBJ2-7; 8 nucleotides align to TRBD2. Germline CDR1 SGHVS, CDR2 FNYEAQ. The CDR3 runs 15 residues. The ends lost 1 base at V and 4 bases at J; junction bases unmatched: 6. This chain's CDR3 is CASSLGSGGHYEQYF. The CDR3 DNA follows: TGTGCCAGCAGCTTAGGGTCGGGAGGGCATTACGAGCAGTACTTC.

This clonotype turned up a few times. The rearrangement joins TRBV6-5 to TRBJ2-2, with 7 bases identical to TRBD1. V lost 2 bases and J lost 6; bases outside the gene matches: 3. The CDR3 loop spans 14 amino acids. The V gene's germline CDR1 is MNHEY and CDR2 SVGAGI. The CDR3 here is CASSYAQGSGELFF. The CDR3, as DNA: TGTGCCAGCAGTTACGCACAGGGGTCCGGGGAGCTGTTTTTT.

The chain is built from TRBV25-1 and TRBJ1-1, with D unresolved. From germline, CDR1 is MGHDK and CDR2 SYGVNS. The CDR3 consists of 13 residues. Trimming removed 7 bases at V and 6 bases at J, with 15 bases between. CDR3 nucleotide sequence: TGTGCCAGCATTCCCCAAGGAGGTGCTGAAGCTTTCTTT. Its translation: CASIPQGGAEAFF.

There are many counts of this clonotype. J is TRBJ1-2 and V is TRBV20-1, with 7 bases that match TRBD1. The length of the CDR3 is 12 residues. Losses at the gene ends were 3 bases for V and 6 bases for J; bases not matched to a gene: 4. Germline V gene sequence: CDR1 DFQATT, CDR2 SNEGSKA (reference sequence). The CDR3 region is CSASVGGDGYTF. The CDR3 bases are TGCAGTGCTAGTGTAGGGGGCGATGGCTACACCTTC.

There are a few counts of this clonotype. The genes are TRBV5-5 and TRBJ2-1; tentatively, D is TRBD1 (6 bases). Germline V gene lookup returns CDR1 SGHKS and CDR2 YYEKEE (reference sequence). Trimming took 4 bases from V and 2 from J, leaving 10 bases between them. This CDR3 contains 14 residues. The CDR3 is CASSPGDTYNEQFF. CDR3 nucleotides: TGTGCCAGCAGCCCAGGGGACACCTACAATGAGCAGTTCTTC.

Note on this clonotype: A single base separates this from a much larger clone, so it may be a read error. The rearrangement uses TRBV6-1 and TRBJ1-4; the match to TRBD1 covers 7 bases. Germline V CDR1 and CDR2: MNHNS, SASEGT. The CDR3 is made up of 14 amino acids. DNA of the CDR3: TGTGCCAGCAGTGAAGACAGGGGTAATGAAGAACTGTTTTTT. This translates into CASSEDRGNEELFF.

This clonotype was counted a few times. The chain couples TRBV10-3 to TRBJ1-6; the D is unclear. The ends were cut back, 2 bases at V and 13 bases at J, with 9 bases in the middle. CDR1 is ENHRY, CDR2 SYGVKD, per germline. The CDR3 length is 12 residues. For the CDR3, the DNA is TGTGCCATCAGTGAGGGGTCTATTCCCCTCCACTTT. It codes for CAISEGSIPLHF.

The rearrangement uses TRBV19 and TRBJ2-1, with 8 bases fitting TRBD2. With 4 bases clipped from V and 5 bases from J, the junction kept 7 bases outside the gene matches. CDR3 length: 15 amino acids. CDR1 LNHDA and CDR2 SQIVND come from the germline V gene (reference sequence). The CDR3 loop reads CASSTLAARNNEQFF. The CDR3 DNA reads TGTGCCAGTAGTACACTAGCGGCCCGAAACAATGAGCAGTTCTTC.

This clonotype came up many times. CDR3 DNA: TGTGCCAGCAGTTTATCGGGAGGGACTAGCGGGAGAGCCTACAATGAGCAGTTCTTC. Encoded protein: CASSLSGGTSGRAYNEQFF. The V gene is TRBV27, the J gene TRBJ2-1; TRBD2 matches at 14 bases. V dropped 0 bases and J dropped 2; count of bases not matched to a gene: 6. This CDR3 contains 19 residues. Germline lookup yields CDR1 MNHEY and CDR2 SMNVEV (reference sequence).

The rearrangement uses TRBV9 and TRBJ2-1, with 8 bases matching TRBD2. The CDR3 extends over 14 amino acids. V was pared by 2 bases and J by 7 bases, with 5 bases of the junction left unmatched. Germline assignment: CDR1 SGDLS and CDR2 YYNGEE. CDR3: CASSVAGGGNEQFF. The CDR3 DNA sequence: TGTGCCAGCAGCGTGGCGGGAGGTGGGAATGAGCAGTTCTTC.

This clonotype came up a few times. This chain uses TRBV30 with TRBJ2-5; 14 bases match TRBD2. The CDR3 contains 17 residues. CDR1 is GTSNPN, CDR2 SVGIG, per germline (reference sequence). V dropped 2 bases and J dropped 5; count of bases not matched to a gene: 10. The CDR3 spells CAWSRGLAGVSGETQYF. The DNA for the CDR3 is TGTGCCTGGAGTCGGGGACTAGCGGGAGTGAGTGGGGAGACCCAGTACTTC.

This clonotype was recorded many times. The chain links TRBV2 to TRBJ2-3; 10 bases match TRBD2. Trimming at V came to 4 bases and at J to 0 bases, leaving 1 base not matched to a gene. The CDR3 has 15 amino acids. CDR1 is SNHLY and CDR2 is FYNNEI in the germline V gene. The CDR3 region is CASSASGGSTDTQYF. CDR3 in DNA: TGTGCCAGCAGTGCTAGCGGGGGAAGCACAGATACGCAGTATTTT.